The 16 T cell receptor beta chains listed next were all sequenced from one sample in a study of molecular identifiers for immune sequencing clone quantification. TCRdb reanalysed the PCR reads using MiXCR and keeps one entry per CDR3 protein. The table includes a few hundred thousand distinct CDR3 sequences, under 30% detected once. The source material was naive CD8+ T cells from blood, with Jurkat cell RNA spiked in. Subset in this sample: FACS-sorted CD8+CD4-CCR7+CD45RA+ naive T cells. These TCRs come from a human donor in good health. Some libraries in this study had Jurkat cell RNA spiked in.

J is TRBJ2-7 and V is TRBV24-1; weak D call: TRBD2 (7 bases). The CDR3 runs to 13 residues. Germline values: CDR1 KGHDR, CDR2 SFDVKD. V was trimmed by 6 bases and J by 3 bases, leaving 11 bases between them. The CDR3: CATSTGGFYEQYF. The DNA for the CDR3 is TGTGCCACCAGTACGGGGGGCTTCTACGAGCAGTACTTC.

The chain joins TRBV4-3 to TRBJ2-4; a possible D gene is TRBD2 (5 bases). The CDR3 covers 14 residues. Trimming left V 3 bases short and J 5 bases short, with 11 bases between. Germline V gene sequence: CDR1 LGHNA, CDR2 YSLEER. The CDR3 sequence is CASSQHEGQNIQYF. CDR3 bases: TGCGCCAGCAGCCAGCACGAGGGTCAAAACATTCAGTACTTC.

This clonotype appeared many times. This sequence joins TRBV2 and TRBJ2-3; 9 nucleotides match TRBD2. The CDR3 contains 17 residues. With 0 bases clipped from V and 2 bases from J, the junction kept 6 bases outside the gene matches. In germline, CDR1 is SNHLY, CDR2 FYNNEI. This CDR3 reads CASSEAGAGGPTDTQYF. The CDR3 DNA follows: TGTGCCAGCAGTGAAGCAGGCGCGGGGGGGCCCACAGATACGCAGTATTTT.

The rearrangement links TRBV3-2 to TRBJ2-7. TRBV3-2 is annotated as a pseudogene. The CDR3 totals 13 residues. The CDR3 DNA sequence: TGTGCCAGCCCAAAAGTGAGCTCCTACGAGCAGTACTTC. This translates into CASPKVSSYEQYF.

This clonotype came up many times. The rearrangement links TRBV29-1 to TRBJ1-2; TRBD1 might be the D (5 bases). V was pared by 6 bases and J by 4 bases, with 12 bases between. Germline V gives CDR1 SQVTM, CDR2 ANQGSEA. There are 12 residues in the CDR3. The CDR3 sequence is CSVRDGVYGYTF. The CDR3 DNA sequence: TGCAGCGTGAGGGACGGCGTCTATGGCTACACCTTC.

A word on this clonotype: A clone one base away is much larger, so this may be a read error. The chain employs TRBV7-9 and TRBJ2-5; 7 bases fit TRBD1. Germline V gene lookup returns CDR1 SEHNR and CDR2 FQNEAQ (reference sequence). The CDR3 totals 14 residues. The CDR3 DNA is TGTGCCTGCAGCCCGACAGGGAAATTCGAGACCCAGTACTTC. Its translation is CACSPTGKFETQYF. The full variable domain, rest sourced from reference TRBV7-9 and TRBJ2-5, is DTGVSQNPRHKITKRGQNVTFRCDPISEHNRLYWYRQTLGQGPEFLTYFQNEAQLEKSRLLSDRFSAERPKGSFSTLEIQRTEQGDSAMYLCACSPTGKFETQYFGPGTRLLVL.

DNA for the CDR3: TGTGCCAGCAGCATACGGGGCGGGAGGCCCCTTTACAATGAGCAGTTCTTC. It encodes CASSIRGGRPLYNEQFF. The rearrangement uses TRBV9 and TRBJ2-1; TRBD2 matches at 8 bases. The CDR3 is 17 amino acids. V lost 4 bases, J lost 4 bases, and 13 bases stayed unmatched. In germline, CDR1 is SGDLS, CDR2 YYNGEE. The full variable domain, its missing parts supplied by reference TRBV9 and TRBJ2-1, is DSGVTQTPKHLITATGQRVTLRCSPRSGDLSVYWYQQSLDQGLQFLIQYYNGEERAKGNILERFSAQQFPDLHSELNLSSLELGDSALYFCASSIRGGRPLYNEQFFGPGTRLTVL.

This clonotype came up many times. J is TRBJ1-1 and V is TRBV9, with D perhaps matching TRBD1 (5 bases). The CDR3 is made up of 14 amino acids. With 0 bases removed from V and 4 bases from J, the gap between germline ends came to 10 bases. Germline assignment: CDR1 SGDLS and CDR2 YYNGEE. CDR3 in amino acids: CASSVATGGTEAFF. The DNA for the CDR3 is TGTGCCAGCAGCGTAGCTACGGGGGGCACTGAAGCTTTCTTT.

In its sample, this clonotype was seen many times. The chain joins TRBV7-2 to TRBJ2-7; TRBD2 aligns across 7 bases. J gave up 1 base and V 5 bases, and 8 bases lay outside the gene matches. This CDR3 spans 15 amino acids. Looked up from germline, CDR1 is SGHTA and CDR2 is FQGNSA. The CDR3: CASSPAWGGSYEQYF. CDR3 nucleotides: TGTGCCAGCAGCCCAGCGTGGGGAGGGTCCTACGAGCAGTACTTC.

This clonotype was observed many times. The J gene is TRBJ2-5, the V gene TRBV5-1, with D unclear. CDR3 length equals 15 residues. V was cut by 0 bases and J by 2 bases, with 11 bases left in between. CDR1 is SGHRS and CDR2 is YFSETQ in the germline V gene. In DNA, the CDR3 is TGCGCCAGCAGCTTGGAACTCCCAGAGCAAGAGACCCAGTACTTC. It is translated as CASSLELPEQETQYF. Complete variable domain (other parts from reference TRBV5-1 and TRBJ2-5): KAGVTQTPRYLIKTRGQQVTLSCSPISGHRSVSWYQQTPGQGLQFLFEYFSETQRNKGNFPGRFSGRQFSNSRSEMNVSTLELGDSALYLCASSLELPEQETQYFGPGTRLLVL.

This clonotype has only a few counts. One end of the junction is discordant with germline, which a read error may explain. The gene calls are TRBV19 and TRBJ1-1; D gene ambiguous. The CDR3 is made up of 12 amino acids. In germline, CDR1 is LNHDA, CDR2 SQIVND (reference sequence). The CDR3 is CASSIDTWFWIF. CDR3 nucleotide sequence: TGTGCCAGTAGTATTGATACCTGGTTTTGGATCTTT.

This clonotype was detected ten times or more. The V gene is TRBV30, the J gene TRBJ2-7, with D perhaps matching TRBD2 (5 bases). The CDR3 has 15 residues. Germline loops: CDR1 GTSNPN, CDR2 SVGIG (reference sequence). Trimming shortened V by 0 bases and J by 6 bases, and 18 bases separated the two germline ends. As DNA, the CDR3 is TGTGCCTGGAGTGTACCAGAGGGCATTTCACGCGAGCAGTACTTC. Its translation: CAWSVPEGISREQYF.

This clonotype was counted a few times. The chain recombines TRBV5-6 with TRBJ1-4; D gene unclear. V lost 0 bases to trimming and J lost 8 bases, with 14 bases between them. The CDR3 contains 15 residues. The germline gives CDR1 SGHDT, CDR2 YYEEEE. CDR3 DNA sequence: TGTGCCAGCAGCTTGGTTGGCCCCACGAGGGAAAAACTGTTTTTT. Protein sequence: CASSLVGPTREKLFF.

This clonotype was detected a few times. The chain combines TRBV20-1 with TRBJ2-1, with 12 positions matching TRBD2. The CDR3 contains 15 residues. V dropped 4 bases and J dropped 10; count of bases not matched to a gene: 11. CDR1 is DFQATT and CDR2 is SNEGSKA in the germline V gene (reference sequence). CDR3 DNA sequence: TGCAGTGCTAAACCTAGCGGGAGGGCCGATCTCGAGCAGTTCTTC. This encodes CSAKPSGRADLEQFF.

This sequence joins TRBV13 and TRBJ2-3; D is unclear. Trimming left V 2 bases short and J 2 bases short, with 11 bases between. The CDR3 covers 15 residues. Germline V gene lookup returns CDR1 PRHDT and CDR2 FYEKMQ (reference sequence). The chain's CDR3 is CASSLLGGNTDTQYF. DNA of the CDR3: TGTGCCAGCAGCTTACTTGGCGGTAACACAGATACGCAGTATTTT.

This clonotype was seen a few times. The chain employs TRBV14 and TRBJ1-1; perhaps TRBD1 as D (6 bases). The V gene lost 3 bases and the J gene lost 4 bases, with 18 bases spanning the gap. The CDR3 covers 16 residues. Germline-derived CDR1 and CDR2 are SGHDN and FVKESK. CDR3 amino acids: CASSQPWGAGGTEAFF. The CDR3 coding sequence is TGTGCCAGCAGCCAGCCATGGGGGGCTGGCGGCACTGAAGCTTTCTTT.